One and the same sample provided the 32 T cell receptor beta chains below, sequenced in a study of a mutant IDH1 vaccine in newly diagnosed glioma. The time point: week 23, last vaccination. Vaccination comprised doses that each held 300 ug of mutant IDH1 20-mer peptide, plus topical imiquimod. These receptors' targets are unknown. Sequenced by immunoSEQ multiplex PCR; TCRdb stores in-frame clones only, minus some. Among roughly 60,000 clones, approximately 81% were seen once, and the ten largest hold about 4%. Here the sequenced sample was PBMCs, taken from a glioma patient whose treatment included an IDH1 peptide vaccine. The origin of the receptors is a man younger than 45 with glioma.

The V call is TRBV6-1, the J call TRBJ2-7, with D hard to call. In germline, CDR1 is MNHNS, CDR2 SASEGT. V was pared by 0 bases and J by 3 bases, with 12 bases between. The CDR3 contains 15 residues. Here the CDR3 DNA reads TGTGCCAGCAGTGAAGCAGGCCAACCATACTACGAGCAGTACTTC. It is translated as CASSEAGQPYYEQYF.

The genes are TRBV6-6 and TRBJ2-2; a possible D gene is TRBD1 (6 bases). Germline CDR1 and CDR2: MNHNY and SVGAGI (reference sequence). The CDR3 spans 14 residues. V was pared by 6 bases and J by 0 bases, with 8 bases between. CDR3 sequence (DNA): TGTGCCAGCAGGGACAGCGCGAACACCGGGGAGCTGTTTTTT. Translation: CASRDSANTGELFF.

This clone has a single count. The chain employs TRBV9 and TRBJ2-1; D perhaps matches TRBD1 (6 bases). The CDR3 runs 16 residues. CDR1 SGDLS and CDR2 YYNGEE come from the germline V gene. Deletions cut 0 bases from V and 4 bases from J, with 14 bases between. DNA of the CDR3: TGTGCCAGCAGCGTAGAAGGGGCAGGGGATTACAATGAGCAGTTCTTC. Amino acids: CASSVEGAGDYNEQFF.

The V call is TRBV18, the J call TRBJ2-7; 8 nucleotides match TRBD2. V gave up 2 bases and J gave up 7 bases; unmatched junction bases: 7. The germline V gene encodes CDR1 KGHSH and CDR2 LQKENI. The CDR3 extends over 14 amino acids. The DNA of the CDR3 is TGTGCCAGCTCACCAAAGCGGGGGCGCGGGGAGCAGTACTTC. It specifies CASSPKRGRGEQYF.

The V and J genes are TRBV23-1 and TRBJ1-5; D is perhaps TRBD1 (6 bases). TRBV23-1 is an ORF, and what it does is uncertain. Between the trimmed V and J ends, which lost 4 bases and 6 bases, there was a span of 16 bases. The CDR3 totals 15 residues. The CDR3 DNA is TGCGCCAGCAGTCCCACAGGGAGGCCTTGTCAGCCCCAGCATTTT. Translated, it gives CASSPTGRPCQPQHF.

The rearrangement joins TRBV2 to TRBJ2-5; TRBD2 is a possible D gene (6 bases). Germline V CDR1 and CDR2: SNHLY, FYNNEI. The CDR3 length is 17 residues. Trimming left V 4 bases short and J 1 base short, with 19 bases between. Written as DNA, the CDR3 is TGTGCCAGCAGTGGGGGGACTGGCGGGCTAATCCAAGAGACCCAGTACTTC. Protein sequence: CASSGGTGGLIQETQYF.

This clone was seen a handful of times. V is TRBV10-3 and J is TRBJ1-5, with D possibly matching TRBD1 (6 bases). This CDR3 comprises 12 residues. Germline V gene lookup returns CDR1 ENHRY and CDR2 SYGVKD. V shed 8 bases and J shed 11 bases, with 16 bases lying between them. The CDR3 loop is CAIAGQRGTQHF. In DNA, the CDR3 is TGTGCCATCGCCGGACAGAGGGGAACCCAGCATTTT.

In nucleotides, the CDR3 is TGTGCCAGCAGTATACTAGCGGGGGGCTCCTACAATGAGCAGTTCTTC. Protein sequence: CASSILAGGSYNEQFF. This chain joins TRBV27 and TRBJ2-1, with 12 bases identical to TRBD2. Losses at the gene ends were 5 bases for V and 0 bases for J; bases not matched to a gene: 2. CDR3 size: 16 residues. Germline values: CDR1 MNHEY, CDR2 SMNVEV (reference sequence).

The rearrangement links TRBV5-1 to TRBJ2-7; possibly TRBD1 for D (6 bases). The germline gives CDR1 SGHRS, CDR2 YFSETQ. The germline V and J ends were trimmed by 3 bases and 0 bases, with 13 bases remaining between them. CDR3 length equals 15 residues. The DNA for the CDR3 is TGCGCCAGCAGCTCGGACAGCGCGAGCTCCTACGAGCAGTACTTC. Its protein is CASSSDSASSYEQYF.

The chain couples TRBV6-5 to TRBJ2-3; unclear D gene. This CDR3 is 14 amino acids long. In germline, CDR1 is MNHEY, CDR2 SVGAGI. V was cut by 1 base and J by 2 bases, with 7 bases left in between. The CDR3, as DNA: TGTGCCAGCAGTTACTATCAATTCACAGATACGCAGTATTTT. This encodes CASSYYQFTDTQYF.

The J gene is TRBJ1-2, the V gene TRBV4-2, with 8 positions matching TRBD1. With V trimmed by 0 bases and J by 4 bases, 10 bases remained unmatched. The germline V gene has CDR1 LGHNA and CDR2 YNFKEQ. This CDR3 region has 17 residues. The CDR3 coding sequence is TGTGCCAGCAGCCAAGATAGGGACAGGCCAGGCACCTATGGCTACACCTTC. As protein: CASSQDRDRPGTYGYTF.

This clone showed up just once. V is TRBV7-8 and J is TRBJ2-7; 7 bases line up with TRBD1. The trim removed 3 bases at V and 1 base at J, leaving 3 bases unmatched. The CDR3 is made up of 14 amino acids. Per germline, CDR1 SGHVS and CDR2 FQNEAQ. The CDR3 bases are TGTGCCAGCAGCTTGAGGGACAGTTCCTACGAGCAGTACTTC. Translation: CASSLRDSSYEQYF.

The chain links TRBV2 to TRBJ1-5, with D tentatively TRBD1 (6 bases). V was pared by 5 bases and J by 3 bases, with 11 bases between. The CDR3 sequence is 14 residues long. CDR1 and CDR2 from the germline V gene are SNHLY and FYNNEI. DNA for the CDR3: TGTGCCAGCAGTTCCGGACAGTACAATCAGCCCCAGCATTTT. This gives the protein CASSSGQYNQPQHF.

CDR3 in DNA: TGTGCCAGCAGTTTAATCGGGGTCCCAGATACGCAGTATTTT. As protein: CASSLIGVPDTQYF. V usage is TRBV27 and J usage is TRBJ2-3, with D possibly being TRBD2 (5 bases). This CDR3 has 14 amino acids. Deletions cut 2 bases from V and 4 bases from J, with 10 bases between. Germline CDR1 and CDR2: MNHEY and SMNVEV (reference sequence).

The chain links TRBV6-6 to TRBJ1-1; D ambiguous. Germline CDR1 reads MNHNY; CDR2 reads SVGAGI (reference sequence). V was cut by 6 bases and J by 4 bases, with 18 bases left in between. This CDR3 is 15 amino acids long. CDR3 bases: TGTGCCAGCAGCACCCTCCTCAGCTGGGGCACTGAAGCTTTCTTT. It is translated as CASSTLLSWGTEAFF.

The chain uses TRBV6-1 and TRBJ1-6, with unresolved D. The CDR3 spans 11 residues. V lost 5 bases and J 5 bases, leaving 1 base between the germline ends. Germline lookup yields CDR1 MNHNS and CDR2 SASEGT. Here the CDR3 DNA reads TGTGCCAGCAGTAATAATTCACCCCTCCACTTT. This translates into CASSNNSPLHF.

The V gene is TRBV28, the J gene TRBJ1-3; tentative D call: TRBD1 (6 bases). There are 16 residues in the CDR3. CDR1 and CDR2 from the germline V gene are MDHEN and SYDVKM. V was trimmed by 7 bases and J by 0 bases, leaving 16 bases between them. CDR3 loop: CASTPRRDISGNTIYF. CDR3 bases: TGTGCCAGCACCCCGCGCCGGGACATCTCTGGAAACACCATATATTTT.

The CDR3 DNA reads TGCGCCAGCAGCTTGGGGTGGACCTACGAGCAGTACTTC. This gives the protein CASSLGWTYEQYF. This chain joins TRBV5-1 and TRBJ2-7, with no clear D. V lost 0 bases and J 2 bases, leaving 6 bases between the germline ends. CDR1 and CDR2 (germline): SGHRS, YFSETQ. CDR3 length: 13 residues.

The genes are TRBV7-7 and TRBJ2-5; D is unresolved. The CDR3 is 13 residues long. Germline V gene lookup returns CDR1 SSHAT and CDR2 FNYEAQ (reference sequence). The V gene lost 5 bases and the J gene lost 2 bases, with 9 bases spanning the gap. The CDR3, as DNA: TGTGCCAGCAGCCCGCTCATACAAGAGACCCAGTACTTC. Amino acid sequence: CASSPLIQETQYF.

The gene calls are TRBV5-7 and TRBJ2-1; maybe TRBD1 (8 bases). TRBV5-7 is given ORF status, its function remaining uncertain. V was pared by 6 bases and J by 4 bases, with 17 bases between. The CDR3 spans 15 residues. CDR3 sequence: CASMKQGGVYNEQFF. The CDR3 DNA sequence: TGTGCCAGCATGAAACAGGGGGGGGTTTACAATGAGCAGTTCTTC.

The CDR3, as DNA: TGTGCCAGCAGTTTAACGGCCCCCAAGTTGCCCCAGCATTTT. It is translated as CASSLTAPKLPQHF. The chain uses TRBV28 and TRBJ1-5, with D uncertain. The CDR3 length is 14 residues. Germline V gives CDR1 MDHEN, CDR2 SYDVKM. V was clipped by 2 bases and J by 9 bases, with 14 bases between them.

The chain uses TRBV6-5 and TRBJ2-7; D remains ambiguous. Trimming cost V 9 bases and J 0 bases, with 15 bases left between them. The CDR3 has 14 amino acids. Germline values: CDR1 MNHEY, CDR2 SVGAGI. In DNA form, the CDR3 reads TGTGCCAGTGGGTCGGGTCGATACTCCTACGAGCAGTACTTC. Translation gives CASGSGRYSYEQYF.

The chain employs TRBV6-1 and TRBJ1-3; D is unresolved. The CDR3 has 15 residues. The ends were cut back, 9 bases at V and 1 base at J, with 16 bases in the middle. From germline, CDR1 is MNHNS and CDR2 SASEGT. This CDR3 is CASGPRAVSGNTIYF. Here the CDR3 DNA reads TGTGCCAGTGGTCCGCGGGCGGTTTCTGGAAACACCATATATTTT.

The table lists this clone with a count of one. The chain employs TRBV28 and TRBJ1-2, with D perhaps matching TRBD1 (5 bases). The V gene's germline CDR1 is MDHEN and CDR2 SYDVKM. V was pared by 4 bases and J by 14 bases, with 14 bases between. The CDR3 contains 11 residues. CDR3 nucleotide sequence: TGTGCCAGCAGTTCCGGACACGTTAGGACCTTC. Translating gives CASSSGHVRTF.

This clone was observed a single time. The V and J genes are TRBV5-1 and TRBJ1-5; 11 nucleotides align to TRBD1. Germline assignment: CDR1 SGHRS and CDR2 YFSETQ. CDR3 length: 15 amino acids. The V gene end was trimmed by 4 bases and the J gene end by 5 bases; junction bases not matched to a gene: 5. Written as DNA, the CDR3 is TGCGCCAGCAGCCGCGGACAGGGGGCTTATCAGCCCCAGCATTTT. Protein: CASSRGQGAYQPQHF.

The chain employs TRBV2 and TRBJ1-2; the match to TRBD1 covers 7 bases. This CDR3 is 14 amino acids long. After removal of 5 bases from V and 8 bases from J, the junction contained 11 bases not matched to a gene. Germline CDR1 is SNHLY and CDR2 is FYNNEI. The CDR3, as DNA: TGTGCCAGCAGTTTACAGGGGTGGGTGAACGGCTACACCTTC. Translating gives CASSLQGWVNGYTF.

The rearrangement joins TRBV7-6 to TRBJ2-7; 10 nucleotides align to TRBD1. CDR3 length equals 14 residues. With V trimmed by 4 bases and J by 3 bases, 3 bases remained unmatched. Germline CDR1 reads SGHVS; CDR2 reads FNYEAQ. The CDR3 DNA reads as TGTGCCAGCAGCTCCCGGGACAGGGGCTACGAGCAGTACTTC. It translates to CASSSRDRGYEQYF.

The gene calls are TRBV11-2 and TRBJ1-5, with D possibly TRBD1 on 6 matching bases. The CDR3 is 16 residues long. Looked up from germline, CDR1 is SGHAT and CDR2 is FQNNGV. V lost 4 bases and J 4 bases, leaving 17 bases between the germline ends. CDR3 sequence: CASSSRVRGRNQPQHF. CDR3 nucleotide sequence: TGTGCCAGCAGCTCCAGGGTACGGGGGCGTAATCAGCCCCAGCATTTT.

This chain uses TRBV6-5 with TRBJ1-1; TRBD1 might be the D (5 bases). The CDR3 runs to 14 residues. Per the germline V gene, CDR1 is MNHEY and CDR2 is SVGAGI. With 2 bases removed from V and 5 bases from J, the gap between germline ends came to 12 bases. This CDR3 is CASSYTLTGTEAFF. The CDR3 DNA sequence: TGTGCCAGCAGTTACACCTTAACAGGAACTGAAGCTTTCTTT.

This clone was counted a few times. This chain's CDR3 is CASSSYRRGTYGYTF. The CDR3 DNA reads as TGCGCCAGCAGCTCCTATCGCAGGGGTACCTATGGCTACACCTTC. The gene calls are TRBV5-1 and TRBJ1-2, with D tentatively TRBD1 (6 bases). The CDR3 sequence is 15 residues long. The V gene's germline CDR1 is SGHRS and CDR2 YFSETQ. Deletions cut 3 bases from V and 4 bases from J, with 16 bases between.

By frequency in the sample, this clone is medium-sized. The CDR3: CASSRQAPRDTEAFF. CDR3 bases: TGTGCCAGTAGTAGGCAGGCGCCAAGGGACACTGAAGCTTTCTTT. The rearrangement links TRBV19 to TRBJ1-1; D not certain. CDR3 length: 15 residues. CDR1 and CDR2 (germline): LNHDA, SQIVND (reference sequence). V was clipped by 4 bases and J by 3 bases, with 15 bases between them.

V usage is TRBV4-1 and J usage is TRBJ2-7; 11 bases align to TRBD1. Germline V gene sequence: CDR1 MGHRA, CDR2 YSYEKL. The CDR3 is 15 amino acids. Trimming took 5 bases from V and 6 from J; bases not matched to a gene: 9. The CDR3 DNA reads as TGCGCCAGCAGCAGCGCCGGGACAGGGGGGGGCGAGCAGTACTTC. This codes for CASSSAGTGGGEQYF.